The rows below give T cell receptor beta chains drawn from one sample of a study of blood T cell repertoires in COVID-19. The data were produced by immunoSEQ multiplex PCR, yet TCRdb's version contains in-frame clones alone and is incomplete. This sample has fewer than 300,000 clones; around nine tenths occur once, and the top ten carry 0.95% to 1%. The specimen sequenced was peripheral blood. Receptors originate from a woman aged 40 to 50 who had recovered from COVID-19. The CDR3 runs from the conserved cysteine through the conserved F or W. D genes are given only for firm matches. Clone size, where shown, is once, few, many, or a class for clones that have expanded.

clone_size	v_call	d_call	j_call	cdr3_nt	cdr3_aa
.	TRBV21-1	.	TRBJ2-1	TGTGCCAGCAGCAAAGTTGGGGGGCAGGGGGCGCGTTACAATGAGCAGTTCTTC	CASSKVGGQGARYNEQFF
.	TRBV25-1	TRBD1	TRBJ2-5	TGTGCCAGCAGTCCCCTGGACAGGGAGCCGGAGACCCAGTACTTC	CASSPLDREPETQYF
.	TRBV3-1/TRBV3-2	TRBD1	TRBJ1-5	TGTGCCAGCAGCCAGCGGACAGGGCGAGGCAATCAGCCCCAGCATTTT	CASSQRTGRGNQPQHF
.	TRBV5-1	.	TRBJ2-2	TGCGCCAGCAGCTTGGAGGTGCAGCGGGCCAACACCGGGGAGCTGTTTTTT	CASSLEVQRANTGELFF
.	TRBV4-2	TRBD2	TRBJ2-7	TGTGCCAGCAGCCAAGAGGGGAGGGCCCCCTACGAGCAGTACTTC	CASSQEGRAPYEQYF
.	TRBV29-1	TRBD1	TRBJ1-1	TGCAGCGTTGCTGGACAGGGTTTGGCTGAAGCTTTCTTT	CSVAGQGLAEAFF
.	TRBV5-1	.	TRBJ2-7	TGCGCCAGCAGCTCGGGCGAACAGGGTGGCGAGCAGTACTTC	CASSSGEQGGEQYF
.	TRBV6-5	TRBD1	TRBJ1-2	TGTGCCAGCAGTTACGGCCAGGGGGCTGGGTATGGCTACACCTTC	CASSYGQGAGYGYTF
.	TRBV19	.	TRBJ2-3	TGTGCCAGTAGTCCCCGGACAGTAACTAGCACAGATACGCAGTATTTT	CASSPRTVTSTDTQYF
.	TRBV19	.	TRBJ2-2	TGTGCCAGTAGGGAGAGGGAGCGGCACACCGGGGAGCTGTTTTTT	CASRERERHTGELFF
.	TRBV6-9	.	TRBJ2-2	TGTGCCAGCAGTTATCCCCGACTACCCCAGTGGCTGTTTTTT	CASSYPRLPQWLFF
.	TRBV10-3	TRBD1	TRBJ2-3	TGTGCCATCAGTGAGCCCAGGACAGGGGCGGATACGCAGTATTTT	CAISEPRTGADTQYF
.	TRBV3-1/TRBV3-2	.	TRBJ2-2	TGTGCCAGCAGTCGACAGGCTAGGAACACCGGGGAGCTGTTTTTT	CASSRQARNTGELFF
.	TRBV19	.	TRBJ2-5	TGTGCCAGTAGTATAGTTTTCGGGGAGACCCAGTACTTC	CASSIVFGETQYF
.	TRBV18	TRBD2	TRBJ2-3	TGTGCCAGCTCACGAGGCGGGAGGGCCGGGGATACGCAGTATTTT	CASSRGGRAGDTQYF
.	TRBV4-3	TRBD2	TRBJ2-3	TGCGCCAGCAGCCGCCAGGCGGGTAGCGGGGCCCCAGATACGCAGTATTTT	CASSRQAGSGAPDTQYF
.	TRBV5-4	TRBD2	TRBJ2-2	TGTGCCAGCAGCTTGGGGGCCGGGGGGGGGAACACCGGGGAGCTGTTTTTT	CASSLGAGGGNTGELFF
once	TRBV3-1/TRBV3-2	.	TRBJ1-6	TGTGCCAGCAGCCCCTCCGGTTCACCCCTCCACTTT	CASSPSGSPLHF
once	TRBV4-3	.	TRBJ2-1	TGCGCCAGCAGCCAAGATGAACTAGCCGGCACCAATGAGCAGTTCTTC	CASSQDELAGTNEQFF
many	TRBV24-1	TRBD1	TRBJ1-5	TGTGCCACCAGTGGGACAGGCGGGTGGGGTCAGCCCCAGCATTTT	CATSGTGGWGQPQHF
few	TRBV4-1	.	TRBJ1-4	TGCGCCAGCAGCCAAGTTGGCAGGAATGAAAAACTGTTTTTT	CASSQVGRNEKLFF
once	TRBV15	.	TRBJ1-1	TGTGCCACCAGCAGAGATCGGAGGGGAACTGAAGCTTTCTTT	CATSRDRRGTEAFF
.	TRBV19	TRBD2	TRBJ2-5	TGTGCCAGTAGTATTTTGAAGCCTAGCGGCCAAGAGACCCAGTACTTC	CASSILKPSGQETQYF
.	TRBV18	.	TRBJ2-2	TGTGCCAGCTCACCACCACAGGGAGTCACCGGGGAGCTGTTTTTT	CASSPPQGVTGELFF
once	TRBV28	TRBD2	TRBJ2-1	TGTGCCAGCAGCCGCCCCCTAGGGAGGGCTCAGGTTGAGCAGTTCTTC	CASSRPLGRAQVEQFF
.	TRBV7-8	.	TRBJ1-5	TGTGCCAGCAGCTCTACCGACACAGGCCGCAATCAGCCCCAGCATTTT	CASSSTDTGRNQPQHF
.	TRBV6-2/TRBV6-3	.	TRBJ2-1	TGTGCCAGCAGTACCCGGACAGACCACAATGAGCAGTTCTTC	CASSTRTDHNEQFF
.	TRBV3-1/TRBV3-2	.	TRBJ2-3	TGTGCCAGCAGCCAAGATGGGGCTAGCACAGATACGCAGTATTTT	CASSQDGASTDTQYF
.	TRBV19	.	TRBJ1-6	TGTGCCAGTAGTATGGGCAGGACCGGGGGGAATTCACCCCTCCACTTT	CASSMGRTGGNSPLHF
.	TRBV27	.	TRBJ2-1	TGTGCCAGCAGTCAGAGGGGGATAGGCTACAATGAGCAGTTCTTC	CASSQRGIGYNEQFF
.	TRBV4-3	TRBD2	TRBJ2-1	TGCGCCAGCAGCCCGGGGGGAGCCGGTCGGCAGTTCTTC	CASSPGGAGRQFF